This passage covers 15 T cell receptor beta chains from one sample sequenced in a study of regulatory T cells in long-lasting Graves disease. The time point: persistent/refractory GD, antithyroid drugs over 5 years with positive TRAb. The authors made the TCR library using RNA they extracted from PBMCs. Both iRepertoire HTBI primers and Arm-PCR of CDR3 regions were used to build the TCR beta libraries. TCRdb processed the multiplex PCR reads anew with MiXCR; each CDR3 protein has one entry. The sample lists 700,000 or so distinct CDR3 sequences, 25% to 30% seen once, with 40% to 50% in the top ten. Source: peripheral blood mononuclear cells (PBMCs), taken when the disease was refractory, from a patient treated with antithyroid drugs. The receptors shown here come from a female donor with Graves disease.

There are a few counts of this clonotype. The V gene is TRBV20-1, the J gene TRBJ2-7; D uncertain. V lost 0 bases and J lost 0, with 9 bases in between. The CDR3 covers 14 residues. The germline V gene encodes CDR1 DFQATT and CDR2 SNEGSKA (reference sequence). Here the CDR3 DNA reads TGCAGTGCTAGAGATCTGCTAGTCTCCTACGAGCAGTACTTC. The encoded protein is CSARDLLVSYEQYF.

The V and J genes are TRBV19 and TRBJ1-2; weak D call: TRBD1 (5 bases). Germline CDR1 reads LNHDA; CDR2 reads SQIVND (reference sequence). There are 14 residues in the CDR3. V gave up 7 bases and J gave up 8 bases, with 20 bases separating them. CDR3 sequence reads: CASKTATGLRGYTF. CDR3 in DNA: TGTGCCAGTAAGACCGCTACAGGCCTACGGGGCTACACCTTC. The full variable domain, completed using reference TRBV19 and TRBJ1-2, is DGGITQSPKYLFRKEGQNVTLSCEQNLNHDAMYWYRQDPGQGLRLIYYSQIVNDFQKGDIAEGYSVSREKKESFPLTVTSAQKNPTAFYLCASKTATGLRGYTFGSGTRLTVV.

This clonotype was seen only a few times. The V and J genes are TRBV7-8 and TRBJ1-3, with D perhaps matching TRBD1 (5 bases). From germline, CDR1 is SGHVS and CDR2 FQNEAQ. The V and J ends lost 4 bases and 0 bases respectively, with 10 bases between them. This CDR3 comprises 15 residues. CDR3 bases: TGTGCCAGCAGCTACGGGACTGACTCTGGAAACACCATATATTTT. This translates into CASSYGTDSGNTIYF.

In this sample, this clonotype turned up many times. The chain is built from TRBV9 and TRBJ2-7; D not certain. The CDR3 runs to 14 residues. Trimming removed 0 bases at V and 3 bases at J, with 10 bases between. Germline lookup yields CDR1 SGDLS and CDR2 YYNGEE. CDR3 nucleotides: TGTGCCAGCAGCGTAGCTACTGGCGGCTACGAGCAGTACTTC. It yields the protein CASSVATGGYEQYF. Combining the CDR3 with reference TRBV9 and TRBJ2-7 gives the whole variable domain DSGVTQTPKHLITATGQRVTLRCSPRSGDLSVYWYQQSLDQGLQFLIQYYNGEERAKGNILERFSAQQFPDLHSELNLSSLELGDSALYFCASSVATGGYEQYFGPGTRLTVT.

The rearrangement joins TRBV19 to TRBJ1-2; D possibly corresponds to TRBD1 (5 bases). Germline lookup yields CDR1 LNHDA and CDR2 SQIVND (reference sequence). This CDR3 is 15 amino acids long. Trimming removed 3 bases from V and 7 bases from J, with 18 bases in between. CDR3 nucleotide sequence: TGTGCCAGTAGTATGATGTCGGGGCAGGGTATTGGCTACACCTTC. Encoded protein: CASSMMSGQGIGYTF.

The sample holds one count of this clonotype. The V call is TRBV5-1, the J call TRBJ2-1, with 10 nucleotides matching TRBD1. V lost 5 bases and J lost 9; bases outside the gene matches: 8. The CDR3 extends over 14 amino acids. Germline CDR1 SGHRS, CDR2 YFSETQ. CDR3 region: CASSDRGQRVEQFF. CDR3 DNA sequence: TGCGCCAGCAGTGACAGGGGGCAGCGGGTTGAGCAGTTCTTC.

The table lists this clonotype with a few counts. This sequence joins TRBV3-1 and TRBJ1-4; no definite D call. Deletions cut 2 bases from V and 14 bases from J, with 15 bases between. The CDR3 has 13 amino acids. Germline V gene sequence: CDR1 LGHDT, CDR2 YNNKEL (reference sequence). The CDR3 DNA sequence: TGTGCCAGCAGCCAATCTGGCAGCTCCCTCCTGTTTTTT. Protein: CASSQSGSSLLFF. Full variable domain (outside the CDR3, taken from reference TRBV3-1 and TRBJ1-4): DTAVSQTPKYLVTQMGNDKSIKCEQNLGHDTMYWYKQDSKKFLKIMFSYNNKELIINETVPNRFSPKSPDKAHLNLHINSLELGDSAVYFCASSQSGSSLLFFGSGTQLSVL.

This clonotype was seen at least ten times. This chain links TRBV2 with TRBJ2-5; TRBD2 matches 10 bases. The CDR3 has 17 amino acids. The junction had 7 bases not matched to a gene; V was cut back by 3 bases and J by 0 bases. Germline V gene sequence: CDR1 SNHLY, CDR2 FYNNEI. The CDR3 spells CASSDLAGVTYQETQYF. As DNA, the CDR3 is TGTGCCAGCAGTGATCTAGCGGGAGTTACTTACCAAGAGACCCAGTACTTC.

Only a few counts were recorded for this clonotype. The chain has TRBV2 and TRBJ1-5; 7 positions agree with TRBD1. Germline CDR1 is SNHLY and CDR2 is FYNNEI. CDR3 size: 17 residues. V lost 3 bases to trimming and J lost 0 bases; unmatched junction nucleotides: 8. CDR3 sequence: CASSEGTASYSNQPQHF. The CDR3, as DNA: TGTGCCAGCAGTGAGGGGACAGCCTCTTATAGCAATCAGCCCCAGCATTTT.

There are many counts of this clonotype. J is TRBJ2-7 and V is TRBV2; 7 positions match TRBD2. Germline CDR1 is SNHLY and CDR2 is FYNNEI. This CDR3 is 13 amino acids long. V lost 4 bases, J lost 6 bases, and 6 bases stayed unmatched. The CDR3 DNA is TGTGCCAGCAGTGGGGCTAGCGGTGGCGAGCAGTACTTC. Amino acids: CASSGASGGEQYF.

In this sample, this clonotype turned up a few times. The V call is TRBV6-1, the J call TRBJ1-2, with 8 bases that match TRBD1. V dropped 2 bases and J dropped 8; count of bases not matched to a gene: 16. The CDR3 spans 17 residues. Germline V gives CDR1 MNHNS, CDR2 SASEGT. The CDR3 sequence: CASSEPVRQGILAGYTF. The DNA of the CDR3 is TGTGCCAGCAGTGAACCCGTCCGACAGGGGATTCTGGCAGGCTACACCTTC.

The gene calls are TRBV28 and TRBJ2-3; possibly TRBD1 or TRBD2 for D (5 bases each). Trimming took off 5 bases at V and 1 base at J, with 13 bases between the two ends. The CDR3 spans 15 residues. Germline V gene data show CDR1 as MDHEN and CDR2 as SYDVKM. CDR3 sequence: CASSPALGGTDTQYF. Written as DNA, the CDR3 is TGTGCCAGCAGTCCCGCTTTGGGGGGCACAGATACGCAGTATTTT.

The rearrangement joins TRBV7-9 to TRBJ1-2, with TRBD1 matching over 7 bases. The ends lost 5 bases at V and 1 base at J; junction bases unmatched: 13. The germline gives CDR1 SEHNR, CDR2 FQNEAQ (reference sequence). This CDR3 region has 17 residues. CDR3 protein: CASSGFGQEIFNYGYTF. In nucleotides, the CDR3 is TGTGCCAGCAGCGGGTTCGGACAGGAGATCTTTAACTATGGCTACACCTTC.

The gene calls are TRBV14 and TRBJ1-6, with a possible D match to TRBD1 (6 bases). Trimming shortened V by 1 base and J by 13 bases, and 11 bases separated the two germline ends. CDR1 is SGHDN, CDR2 FVKESK, per germline. The CDR3 loop spans 13 amino acids. CDR3 coding DNA: TGTGCCAGCAGCCAAGTATATAGGGGGCCCCTCCACTTT. Its translation: CASSQVYRGPLHF. Full variable domain (missing parts from reference TRBV14 and TRBJ1-6): EAGVTQFPSHSVIEKGQTVTLRCDPISGHDNLYWYRRVMGKEIKFLLHFVKESKQDESGMPNNRFLAERTGGTYSTLKVQPAELEDSGVYFCASSQVYRGPLHFGNGTRLTVT.

There are a few counts of this clonotype. The chain recombines TRBV6-2 or TRBV6-3 with TRBJ1-1; D is undetermined. CDR3 size: 13 residues. Between the trimmed V and J ends, which lost 4 bases and 2 bases, there was a span of 8 bases. Germline CDR1 MNHEY, CDR2 SVGEGT. CDR3 residues: CASSSFTNTEAFF. The DNA for the CDR3 is TGTGCCAGCAGTTCTTTTACCAACACTGAAGCTTTCTTT.